Listed here are 19 T cell receptor beta chains from one sample, sequenced in a study of blood T cells in healthy people across ages. Primers used in a second PCR of roughly 6 to 12 cycles were a sample-barcoded 5' primer and a J-beta primer mix. Using its own MiXCR run on the 5' RACE reads, TCRdb lists one record per CDR3 protein. The data show over 600,000 distinct CDR3 sequences, about 43% seen once. The sample comprised blood. These receptors were obtained from an elderly man in good health.

Points on this clonotype: A clone one base away is much larger, so this may be a read error. The chain combines TRBV7-2 with TRBJ2-1, with TRBD2 as a possible D gene (5 bases). The V end lost 5 bases, the J end lost 4 bases, and 15 bases lay between the germline ends. Germline CDR1 reads SGHTA; CDR2 reads FQGNSA. The CDR3 has 15 amino acids. CDR3 amino acids: CASSLPRTGYNEQFF. CDR3 DNA sequence: TGTGCCAGCAGCCTCCCCCGGACTGGATACAATGAGCAGTTCTTC.

The chain links TRBV4-3 to TRBJ1-6, with TRBD1 matching over 10 bases. The CDR3 consists of 17 residues. The trim removed 3 bases at V and 7 bases at J, leaving 9 bases unmatched. Germline V gives CDR1 LGHNA, CDR2 YSLEER. The CDR3 nucleotides read TGCGCCAGCAGCCAGGAACCTAAGGGACAGGGGAATTCACCCCTCCACTTT. Amino acids: CASSQEPKGQGNSPLHF.

The chain employs TRBV27 and TRBJ1-5; 8 nucleotides line up with TRBD1. The CDR3 runs to 17 residues. V trimming: 5 bases; J trimming: 2 bases; junction bases outside the gene matches: 11. Germline V gene data show CDR1 as MNHEY and CDR2 as SMNVEV (reference sequence). The CDR3: CASSGGQGGYGNQPQHF. In DNA, the CDR3 is TGTGCCAGCAGTGGTGGACAGGGCGGGTATGGCAATCAGCCCCAGCATTTT.

The V and J genes are TRBV14 and TRBJ1-2; a possible D gene is TRBD1 (6 bases). The CDR3 consists of 15 residues. The V gene's germline CDR1 is SGHDN and CDR2 FVKESK. Between the trimmed V and J ends, which lost 2 bases and 4 bases, there was a span of 14 bases. CDR3 in amino acids: CASSQTRGALYGYTF. CDR3 nucleotide sequence: TGTGCCAGCAGCCAAACGCGGGGGGCCCTCTATGGCTACACCTTC. The full variable domain, its missing parts supplied by reference TRBV14 and TRBJ1-2, is EAGVTQFPSHSVIEKGQTVTLRCDPISGHDNLYWYRRVMGKEIKFLLHFVKESKQDESGMPNNRFLAERTGGTYSTLKVQPAELEDSGVYFCASSQTRGALYGYTFGSGTRLTVV.

The CDR3 loop reads CASSQVGTGFEKLFF. The DNA for the CDR3 is TGTGCCAGCAGCCAAGTCGGGACAGGGTTTGAAAAACTGTTTTTT. The rearrangement uses TRBV4-2 and TRBJ1-4, with TRBD1 identical over 9 bases. This CDR3 has 15 residues. With 1 base clipped from V and 7 bases from J, the junction kept 4 bases outside the gene matches. The germline V gene encodes CDR1 LGHNA and CDR2 YNFKEQ.

The chain uses TRBV20-1 and TRBJ2-1, with D hard to call. This CDR3 contains 14 residues. V gave up 6 bases and J gave up 2 bases, with 14 bases separating them. Germline values: CDR1 DFQATT, CDR2 SNEGSKA (reference sequence). CDR3 in DNA: TGCAGTGCGAGCCCAGATGGGACCTACAATGAGCAGTTCTTC. Amino acid sequence: CSASPDGTYNEQFF.

The chain uses TRBV27 and TRBJ2-1, with D tentatively TRBD1 (6 bases). Per germline, CDR1 MNHEY and CDR2 SMNVEV (reference sequence). The length of the CDR3 is 14 residues. V lost 8 bases to trimming and J lost 10 bases, with 21 bases between them. CDR3 protein: CASGEVSGHLEQFF. The CDR3, as DNA: TGTGCCAGCGGAGAAGTATCGGGACATCTGGAGCAGTTCTTC.

This clonotype came up a few times. This chain connects TRBV6-2 or TRBV6-3 to TRBJ2-5, with 10 nucleotides matching TRBD2. The V gene end was trimmed by 6 bases and the J gene end by 5 bases; junction bases not matched to a gene: 9. The CDR3 runs 15 residues. Looked up from germline, CDR1 is MNHEY and CDR2 is SVGEGT. DNA for the CDR3: TGTGCCAGCAGGCCGCTAGCGGGGGTGGGGGAGACCCAGTACTTC. It translates to CASRPLAGVGETQYF.

The gene calls are TRBV9 and TRBJ2-1; D is perhaps TRBD2 (6 bases). V dropped 0 bases and J dropped 4 bases, with 17 bases sitting between them. The germline CDR1 and CDR2 sequences are SGDLS and YYNGEE. The CDR3 contains 17 residues. The CDR3 coding sequence is TGTGCCAGCAGCGTAGCTACTGCGGGGAGCCCTTACAATGAGCAGTTCTTC. Protein sequence: CASSVATAGSPYNEQFF.

This clonotype was counted at least ten times. The chain has TRBV29-1 and TRBJ2-1; 11 nucleotides match TRBD2. CDR1 is SQVTM, CDR2 ANQGSEA, per germline. V was pared by 6 bases and J by 4 bases, with 5 bases of the junction left unmatched. There are 14 residues in the CDR3. In nucleotides, the CDR3 is TGCAGCGTGTTTAGCGGGGGGGGGTACAATGAGCAGTTCTTC. The encoded protein is CSVFSGGGYNEQFF.

This clonotype was recorded a few times. In DNA form, the CDR3 reads TGTGCCAGCAGCGCACGGGAGGGTGAGCAGTTCTTC. Residues: CASSAREGEQFF. The chain carries TRBV9 and TRBJ2-1; 8 bases align to TRBD2. There are 12 residues in the CDR3. Germline values: CDR1 SGDLS, CDR2 YYNGEE. J gave up 9 bases and V 3 bases, and 2 bases lay outside the gene matches.

The chain employs TRBV3-1 and TRBJ2-1; a weak D match, TRBD2 (5 bases). Germline V gives CDR1 LGHDT, CDR2 YNNKEL (reference sequence). The CDR3 is made up of 15 amino acids. V lost 3 bases, J lost 3 bases, and 12 bases lay in between. The CDR3 DNA reads as TGTGCCAGCAGCCAGAAAGACGGGGACTACAATGAGCAGTTCTTC. This codes for CASSQKDGDYNEQFF.

This clonotype was found a few times. The CDR3 loop reads CASSFFGRGYTF. The CDR3 DNA is TGTGCCAGCAGTTTTTTTGGACGTGGCTACACCTTC. The rearrangement joins TRBV28 to TRBJ1-2; no clear D. Germline V gives CDR1 MDHEN, CDR2 SYDVKM. V was clipped by 3 bases and J by 7 bases, with 9 bases between them. CDR3 size: 12 residues.

Comment on this clonotype: This may stem from a read error, because a much larger clone lies one nucleotide away. The V gene is TRBV12-3 or TRBV12-4, the J gene TRBJ2-7, with TRBD1 matching over 8 bases. CDR3 length: 14 residues. This CDR3 is CASSDTGGFYGQYF. CDR3 sequence (DNA): TGTGCCAGCTCAGACACAGGGGGTTTCTACGGGCAGTACTTC.

In this sample, this clonotype turned up once. The chain is built from TRBV30 and TRBJ2-1, with D possibly being TRBD2 (6 bases). The assigned J gene may be wrong: the sequence end matches TRBJ2-7 better. The CDR3 spans 12 residues. Germline V gene data show CDR1 as GTSNPN and CDR2 as SVGIG (reference sequence). This CDR3 reads CAWSRGYNEQYF. The CDR3 nucleotides read TGTGCCTGGAGTCGGGGGTACAATGAGCAGTACTTC.

The chain combines TRBV6-2 or TRBV6-3 with TRBJ1-2; 8 bases are a match to TRBD1. Germline lookup yields CDR1 MNHEY and CDR2 SVGEGT. V lost 9 bases and J lost 1; bases outside the gene matches: 10. CDR3 length equals 15 residues. Here the CDR3 DNA reads TGTGCCAGTGGACAGGGCGGATCCGGTAACTATGGCTACACCTTC. This encodes CASGQGGSGNYGYTF.

This sequence joins TRBV21-1 and TRBJ2-5; TRBD2 is taken as the D call from the table, unchecked against the DNA. TRBV21-1 corresponds to a pseudogene. This CDR3 is 16 amino acids long. The CDR3 DNA follows: TGTGCCAGCACAGGGTTCCTAGCGGGGTCGTGGGAGACCCAGTACTTC. Its translation: CASTGFLAGSWETQYF.

This chain links TRBV4-3 with TRBJ2-5, with TRBD2 matching 12 bases. The germline V gene encodes CDR1 LGHNA and CDR2 YSLEER. Trimming cost V 0 bases and J 11 bases; bases outside gene matches: 13. This CDR3 comprises 17 residues. The CDR3 nucleotides read TGCGCCAGCAGCCAAGAACTAGCGGGAGGTTACTACAATGAGCAGTACTTC. This encodes CASSQELAGGYYNEQYF.

A few counts support this clonotype. The rearrangement joins TRBV12-3 or TRBV12-4 to TRBJ2-7, with 7 nucleotides matching TRBD1. J gave up 3 bases and V 5 bases, and 7 bases lay outside the gene matches. CDR3 size: 14 residues. The chain's CDR3 is CASSPRTGDYEQYF. The CDR3, as DNA: TGTGCCAGCAGTCCCCGGACAGGCGACTACGAGCAGTACTTC.